The text below deals with one T cell receptor beta chain. The sample originates from a study of blood T cell repertoires in COVID-19. Across the whole study: Samples taken during acute and convalescent COVID-19 were collected in the United States, Italy and Spain.

Original handling: The authors estimated nucleated cell counts from reference gene primer amplification. Some clones are missing from TCRdb's copy, which holds only in-frame ones; the method was immunoSEQ multiplex PCR. The V and J calls and clone size were taken over from that table, and D and trimming were inferred from the DNA. The table shows a few hundred thousand clones, with roughly 90% occurring only once. V dropped 7 bases and J dropped 4 bases, with 15 bases sitting between them. This CDR3 spans 14 amino acids. Germline CDR1 is SGHTA and CDR2 is FQGTGA. Enrollees, roughly 18 to 89 years old, lived in approximately 25 US areas. The study assigned cohorts using participant-reported clinical history.

This sequence originates from a woman aged 25-40 years who had recovered from COVID-19. The rearrangement links TRBV7-3 to TRBJ2-3; D may be TRBD1 (6 bases). Material: PBMCs or T cells enriched from blood (not recorded which). This chain's CDR3 is CASTKGDGSDTQYF. DNA of the CDR3: TGTGCCAGCACCAAGGGGGACGGGTCAGATACGCAGTATTTT. Drawing the rest from reference TRBV7-3 and TRBJ2-3, the complete variable domain is GAGVSQTPSNKVTEKGKYVELRCDPISGHTALYWYRQSLGQGPEFLIYFQGTGAADDSGLPNDRFFAVRPEGSVSTLKIQRTERGDSAVYLCASTKGDGSDTQYFGPGTRLTVL.